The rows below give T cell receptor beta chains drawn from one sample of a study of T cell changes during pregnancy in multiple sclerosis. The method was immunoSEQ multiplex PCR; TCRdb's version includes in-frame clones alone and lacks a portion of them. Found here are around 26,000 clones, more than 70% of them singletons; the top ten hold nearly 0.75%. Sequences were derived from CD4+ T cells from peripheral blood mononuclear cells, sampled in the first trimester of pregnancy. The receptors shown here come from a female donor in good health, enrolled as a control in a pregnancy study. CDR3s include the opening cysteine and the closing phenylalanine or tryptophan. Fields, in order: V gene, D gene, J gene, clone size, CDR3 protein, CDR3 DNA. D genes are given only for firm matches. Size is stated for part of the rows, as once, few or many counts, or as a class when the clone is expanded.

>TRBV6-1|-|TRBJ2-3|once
CASSEFRATDTQYF
TGTGCCAGCAGTGAGTTTAGAGCCACAGATACGCAGTATTTT
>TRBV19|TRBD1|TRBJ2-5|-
CASSVQGGPLETQYF
TGTGCCAGTAGTGTACAGGGGGGCCCCCTAGAGACCCAGTACTTC
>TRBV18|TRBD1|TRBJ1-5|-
CASSDQGGSNQPQHF
TGTGCCAGCTCAGACCAGGGGGGAAGCAATCAGCCCCAGCATTTT
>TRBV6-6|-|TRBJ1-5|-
CASYAPAGDSNQPQHF
TGTGCCAGCTACGCCCCAGCAGGCGACAGCAATCAGCCCCAGCATTTT
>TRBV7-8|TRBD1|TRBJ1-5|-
CASSYGTGDQPQHF
TGTGCCAGCAGCTATGGGACAGGGGATCAGCCCCAGCATTTT
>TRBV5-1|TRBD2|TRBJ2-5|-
CASSLDGLAVQETQYF
TGCGCCAGCAGCTTGGACGGACTAGCGGTTCAAGAGACCCAGTACTTC
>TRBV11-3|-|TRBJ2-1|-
CASSPLLAVVAPPNNEQFF
TGTGCCAGCAGCCCCCTCCTCGCGGTAGTAGCGCCACCTAACAATGAGCAGTTCTTC
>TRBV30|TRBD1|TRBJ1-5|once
CAWDRDSNQPQHF
TGTGCCTGGGACAGGGATAGCAATCAGCCCCAGCATTTT
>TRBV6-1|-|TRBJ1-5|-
CASSDPPGEQPQHF
TGTGCCAGCAGTGATCCCCCGGGTGAGCAGCCCCAGCATTTT
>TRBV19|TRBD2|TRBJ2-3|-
CASSIRPSGTDTQYF
TGTGCCAGTAGTATTAGGCCTAGCGGAACAGATACGCAGTATTTT
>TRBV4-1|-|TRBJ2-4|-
CASSQGLLTGIAKNIQYF
TGCGCCAGCAGCCAAGGACTCCTTACAGGGATAGCCAAAAACATTCAGTACTTC
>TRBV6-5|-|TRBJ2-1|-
CASSNQDRNNEQFF
TGTGCCAGCAGTAACCAAGACAGAAACAATGAGCAGTTCTTC
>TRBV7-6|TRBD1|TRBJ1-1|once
CASSSLPTGVIAFF
TGTGCCAGCAGCTCGCTTCCGACAGGGGTGATAGCTTTCTTT
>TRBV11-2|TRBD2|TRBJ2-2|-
CASSLEAGGTGELFF
TGTGCCAGCAGCTTAGAGGCGGGGGGAACCGGGGAGCTGTTTTTT
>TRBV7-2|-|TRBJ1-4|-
CASSLGPAAAGLSNEKLFF
TGTGCCAGCAGCTTAGGACCGGCGGCGGCGGGGTTGTCTAATGAAAAACTGTTTTTT
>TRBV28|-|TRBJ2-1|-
CASSKIRESNEQFF
TGTGCCAGCAGTAAAATACGGGAAAGTAATGAGCAGTTCTTC
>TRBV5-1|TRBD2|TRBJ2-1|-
CASSASGTSGTGEQFF
TGCGCCAGCAGCGCCTCTGGGACTAGCGGGACTGGTGAGCAGTTCTTC
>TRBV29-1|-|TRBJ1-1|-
CSVVTLMNTEAFF
TGCAGCGTTGTAACACTAATGAACACTGAAGCTTTCTTT
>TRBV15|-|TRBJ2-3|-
CATSRDHTDTQYF
TGTGCCACCAGCAGAGACCACACAGATACGCAGTATTTT
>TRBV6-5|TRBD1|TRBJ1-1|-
CASSTAGTGVTEAFF
TGTGCCAGCTCTACCGCCGGGACAGGGGTGACTGAAGCTTTCTTT
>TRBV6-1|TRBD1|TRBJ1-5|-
CASTSQGASNQPQHF
TGTGCCAGCACCTCACAGGGGGCAAGCAATCAGCCCCAGCATTTT
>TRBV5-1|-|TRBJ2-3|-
CASSPLFTDTQYF
TGCGCCAGCAGCCCACTTTTCACAGATACGCAGTATTTT
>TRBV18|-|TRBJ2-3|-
CASSPLPRAGSGDTQYF
TGTGCCAGCTCACCCTTACCCCGGGCAGGCTCAGGGGATACGCAGTATTTT
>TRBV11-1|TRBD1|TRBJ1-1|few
CASSLGGGELNTEAFF
TGTGCCAGCAGCTTAGGAGGGGGCGAGCTTAACACTGAAGCTTTCTTT
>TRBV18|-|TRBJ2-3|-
CASRYRANTPPKDTQYF
TGTGCCAGCCGCTACAGGGCTAATACGCCCCCGAAAGATACGCAGTATTTT
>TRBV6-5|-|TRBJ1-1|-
CASSNELRTEAFF
TGTGCCAGCAGTAACGAACTAAGGACAGAAGCTTTCTTT
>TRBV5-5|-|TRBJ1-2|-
CASSRIGYGDGYTF
TGTGCCAGCAGCCGAATTGGGTACGGGGATGGCTACACCTTC
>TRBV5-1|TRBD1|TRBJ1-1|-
CASSGGQGSEAFF
TGCGCCAGCAGCGGGGGACAGGGATCTGAAGCTTTCTTT
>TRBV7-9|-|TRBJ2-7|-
CASRPPGWQGIYEQYF
TGTGCCAGCAGACCCCCTGGGTGGCAGGGCATTTACGAGCAGTACTTC
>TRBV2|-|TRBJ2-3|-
CASSAVPSTDTQYF
TGTGCCAGCAGTGCAGTGCCCAGCACAGATACGCAGTATTTT
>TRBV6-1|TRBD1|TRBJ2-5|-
CASIRTGGETQYF
TGTGCCAGCATTAGGACAGGGGGGGAGACCCAGTACTTC
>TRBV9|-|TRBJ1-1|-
CASNSRGGAGTEAFF
TGTGCCAGCAATTCGCGAGGGGGAGCGGGGACTGAAGCTTTCTTT
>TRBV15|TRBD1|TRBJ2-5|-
CATRSGTGRETQYF
TGTGCCACCAGATCCGGGACAGGGAGGGAGACCCAGTACTTC
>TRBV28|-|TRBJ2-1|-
CASRPSSYNERFF
TGTGCCAGCCGCCCATCCTCCTACAATGAGCGGTTCTTC
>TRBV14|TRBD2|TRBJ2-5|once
CASSQGASGGPNRQETQYF
TGTGCCAGCAGCCAGGGGGCTAGCGGGGGGCCGAACCGCCAAGAGACCCAGTACTTC
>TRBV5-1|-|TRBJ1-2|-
CASSLEGGVSVYGYTF
TGCGCCAGCAGCTTGGAAGGCGGGGTTTCTGTCTATGGCTACACCTTC
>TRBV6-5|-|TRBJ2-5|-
CASSSFGLRVPQYF
TGTGCCAGCAGTTCGTTTGGTTTGAGGGTACCCCAGTACTTC
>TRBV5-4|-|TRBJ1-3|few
CASSLGQGNTIYF
TGTGCCAGCAGCTTGGGACAGGGAAACACCATATATTTT
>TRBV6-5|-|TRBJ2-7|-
CASSSQGLGLGYEQYF
TGTGCCAGCAGTTCCCAGGGCCTTGGGTTGGGCTACGAGCAGTACTTC
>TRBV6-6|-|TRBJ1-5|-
CASSYSSTDQPQHF
TGTGCCAGCAGTTACTCGAGTACTGATCAGCCCCAGCATTTT
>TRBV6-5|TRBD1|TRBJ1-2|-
CASSDRAYGYTF
TGTGCCAGCTCGGACAGGGCTTATGGCTACACCTTC
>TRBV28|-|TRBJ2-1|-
CASSLFDLAQSGDEQFF
TGTGCCAGCAGTTTATTTGATCTCGCGCAATCCGGGGATGAGCAGTTCTTC
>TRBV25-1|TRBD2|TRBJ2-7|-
CATGLGDEQYF
TGTGCCACCGGACTAGGTGACGAGCAGTACTTC
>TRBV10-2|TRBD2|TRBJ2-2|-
CASSDGRAYTGELFF
TGCGCCAGCAGTGACGGGAGGGCCTACACCGGGGAGCTGTTTTTT
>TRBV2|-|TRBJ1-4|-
CASSEVRHGGNEKLFF
TGTGCCAGCAGTGAGGTCCGGCACGGGGGTAATGAAAAACTGTTTTTT
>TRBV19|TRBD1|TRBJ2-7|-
CASSRPPGTATYEQYF
TGTGCCAGTAGTAGACCCCCCGGGACAGCAACCTACGAGCAGTACTTC
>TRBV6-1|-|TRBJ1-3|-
CATRVGSGNTIYF
TGTGCCACCCGGGTAGGTTCTGGAAACACCATATATTTT
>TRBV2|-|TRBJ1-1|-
CASSKTEWNTEAFF
TGTGCCAGCAGTAAGACAGAATGGAACACTGAAGCTTTCTTT
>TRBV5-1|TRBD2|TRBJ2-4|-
CASSLELAGGEDIQYF
TGCGCCAGCAGCTTGGAGCTAGCGGGGGGGGAAGACATTCAGTACTTC
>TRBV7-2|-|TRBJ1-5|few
CASSFTDRYQPQHF
TGTGCCAGCAGCTTTACGGACAGATATCAGCCCCAGCATTTT
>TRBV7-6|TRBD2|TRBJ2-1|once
CASSPTAQRGLSSYNEQFF
TGTGCCAGCAGCCCGACGGCTCAGCGGGGGTTAAGCTCCTACAATGAGCAGTTCTTC
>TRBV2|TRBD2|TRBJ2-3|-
CASRSGGATDTQYF
TGTGCCAGCCGTAGCGGGGGGGCCACAGATACGCAGTATTTT
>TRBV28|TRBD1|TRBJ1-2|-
CASRPGQHYGYTF
TGTGCCAGCAGACCGGGACAGCACTATGGCTACACCTTC
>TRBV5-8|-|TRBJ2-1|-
CASSLGQGSEQFF
TGTGCCAGCAGCTTGGGGCAGGGGAGTGAGCAGTTCTTC
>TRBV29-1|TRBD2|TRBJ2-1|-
CSVALAENEQFF
TGCAGCGTTGCTCTAGCGGAAAATGAGCAGTTCTTC
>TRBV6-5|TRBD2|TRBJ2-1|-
CASSYSAGGPYNEQFF
TGTGCCAGCAGTTACTCGGCGGGGGGGCCCTACAATGAGCAGTTCTTC
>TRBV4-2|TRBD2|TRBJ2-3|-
CASSQLRSGGFTDTQYF
TGTGCCAGCAGCCAGTTAAGGAGCGGGGGGTTCACAGATACGCAGTATTTT